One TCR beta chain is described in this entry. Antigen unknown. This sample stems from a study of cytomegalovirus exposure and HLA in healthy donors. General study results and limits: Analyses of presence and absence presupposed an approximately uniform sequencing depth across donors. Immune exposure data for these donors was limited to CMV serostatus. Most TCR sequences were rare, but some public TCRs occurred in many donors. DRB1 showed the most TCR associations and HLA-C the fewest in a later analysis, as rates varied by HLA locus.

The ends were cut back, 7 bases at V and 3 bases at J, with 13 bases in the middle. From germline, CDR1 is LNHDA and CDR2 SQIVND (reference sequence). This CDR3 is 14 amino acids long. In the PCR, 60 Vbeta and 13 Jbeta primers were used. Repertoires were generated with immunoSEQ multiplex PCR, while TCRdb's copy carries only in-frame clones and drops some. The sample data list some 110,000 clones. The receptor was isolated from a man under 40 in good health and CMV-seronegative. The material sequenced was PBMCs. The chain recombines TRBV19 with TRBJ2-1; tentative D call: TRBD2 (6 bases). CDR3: CASTLGGNYNEQFF. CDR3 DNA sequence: TGTGCCAGTACCCTCGGAGGGAACTACAATGAGCAGTTCTTC.